Presented here are 8 T cell receptor beta chains from one specimen sequenced in a study of blood T cell repertoires in COVID-19 (TCRdb year 2020). The library was made by the immunoSEQ multiplex PCR assay. In its TCRdb copy, this immuneACCESS table keeps in-frame sequences only and misses some clones. Where compared with another copy, unresolved V genes explain less than half of these, and the others have no known cause. The sample table lists roughly 320,000 clones, approximately 90% of them with a count of one. Less than 4.5% of the sample goes to the ten largest clones. The sequencing sample was made of PBMCs or T cells enriched from blood (not recorded which). These receptors came from a man aged 25 to 40 who had recovered from COVID-19.

The chain links TRBV20-1 to TRBJ2-5; D ambiguous. The germline V gene encodes CDR1 DFQATT and CDR2 SNEGSKA (reference sequence). The CDR3 is 11 amino acids. V lost 4 bases to trimming and J lost 2 bases, with 5 bases between them. CDR3 protein: CSAIRQETQYF. In DNA, the CDR3 is TGCAGTGCTATCCGTCAAGAGACCCAGTACTTC.

The chain recombines TRBV14 with TRBJ2-7; D is possibly TRBD2 (6 bases). The germline V gene encodes CDR1 SGHDN and CDR2 FVKESK. With 3 bases removed from V and 3 bases from J, the gap between germline ends came to 15 bases. The CDR3 loop spans 15 amino acids. In DNA form, the CDR3 reads TGTGCCAGCAGCCACGGAGGGACGTCCGACTACGAGCAGTACTTC. Its protein is CASSHGGTSDYEQYF. Based on the CDR3 plus reference TRBV14 and TRBJ2-7, the full variable domain is EAGVTQFPSHSVIEKGQTVTLRCDPISGHDNLYWYRRVMGKEIKFLLHFVKESKQDESGMPNNRFLAERTGGTYSTLKVQPAELEDSGVYFCASSHGGTSDYEQYFGPGTRLTVT.

The V gene is TRBV5-8, the J gene TRBJ2-7; TRBD1 aligns across 7 bases. From germline, CDR1 is SGHTS and CDR2 YDEGEE. The CDR3 is 12 residues long. The CDR3 nucleotides read TGTGCTAGTAGGGGGCGAGGCTACGAGCAGTACTTC. This translates into CASRGRGYEQYF.

V usage is TRBV18 and J usage is TRBJ1-5; possibly TRBD1 for D (5 bases). Germline CDR1 KGHSH, CDR2 LQKENI. This CDR3 has 15 residues. Deletions cut 0 bases from V and 1 base from J, with 7 bases between. CDR3 residues: CASSPPGGSNQPQHF. The CDR3 DNA follows: TGTGCCAGCTCACCACCCGGGGGAAGCAATCAGCCCCAGCATTTT. The full variable domain, with the rest looked up from reference TRBV18 and TRBJ1-5, is NAGVMQNPRHLVRRRGQEARLRCSPMKGHSHVYWYRQLPEEGLKFMVYLQKENIIDESGMPKERFSAEFPKEGPSILRIQQVVRGDSAAYFCASSPPGGSNQPQHFGDGTRLSIL.

The gene calls are TRBV5-6 and TRBJ2-5, with 7 bases matching TRBD2. Germline V lookup: CDR1 SGHDT, CDR2 YYEEEE. This CDR3 comprises 15 residues. Unmatched junction bases numbered 6, after V lost 4 bases and J lost 0 bases. The CDR3 loop reads CASSSYGGNQETQYF. DNA of the CDR3: TGTGCCAGCAGCAGTTACGGGGGGAACCAAGAGACCCAGTACTTC.

The V call is TRBV2, the J call TRBJ1-3, with D possibly being TRBD1 (6 bases). Germline V gene lookup returns CDR1 SNHLY and CDR2 FYNNEI. CDR3 size: 13 residues. V lost 6 bases and J 3 bases, leaving 9 bases between the germline ends. CDR3 sequence: CASSTGFGNTIYF. CDR3 nucleotide sequence: TGTGCCAGCAGCACAGGGTTTGGAAACACCATATATTTT.

This chain links TRBV2 with TRBJ1-6; D remains unclear. Germline lookup yields CDR1 SNHLY and CDR2 FYNNEI. Trimming removed 4 bases from V and 0 bases from J, with 10 bases in between. The CDR3 consists of 16 residues. CDR3 sequence (DNA): TGTGCCAGCAGTGCCATGTTGAGCTCCTATAATTCACCCCTCCACTTT. It codes for CASSAMLSSYNSPLHF.

The gene calls are TRBV12-3 or TRBV12-4 and TRBJ2-1; tentatively, D is TRBD2 (6 bases). CDR3 length: 13 amino acids. V was clipped by 8 bases and J by 6 bases, with 14 bases between them. DNA of the CDR3: TGTGCCAGCGGGTCATTGGGGGGCAATGAGCAGTTCTTC. This codes for CASGSLGGNEQFF.